This T cell receptor beta chain derives from a study of T cells after posttransplantation cyclophosphamide. Cells defined as naive were viable CD3+CD4+ or CD3+CD8+ and CCR7+CD45RA+CD45RO-CD95-CD27+CD28+. This related bone marrow graft donor gave peripheral blood on the day of marrow donation. Germline V gene data show CDR1 as KGHSH and CDR2 as LQKENI. This CDR3 comprises 15 residues. Study-wide results and limits: Donor CD8+ memory clones often dominated recipient blood repertoires at later times. Recipient CMV seropositivity and CMV reactivation strongly tracked TRB clonality. Tissue-infiltrating T cells from skin or gut overlapped little with blood T cells.

A note on this clone: The antigen is not known.

Data came from immunoSEQ multiplex PCR; TCRdb stores just in-frame clones and leaves some out. This sample has about 31,000 clones, with 75% to 95% found just once. The sample consisted of naive CD4+ T cells sorted from PBMCs. The rearrangement uses TRBV18 and TRBJ2-5; the match to TRBD2 covers 11 bases. The tail of the sequence fits TRBJ2-7 better, so the J call may be wrong. The sequence derives from a woman aged 55-70 years in good health, CMV-negative, and a related stem cell transplant donor. The CDR3 sequence is CASSPGTSGGYEQYF. CDR3 coding DNA: TGTGCCAGCTCACCCGGGACTAGCGGCGGCTACGAGCAGTACTTC.